One and the same sample provided the 5 T cell receptor beta chains below, sequenced in a study of blood T cell repertoires in COVID-19. Generated by immunoSEQ multiplex PCR, the TCRdb table keeps only in-frame clones and is missing some. This sample yields some 230,000 clones, of which approximately 81% are seen a single time; over 2.5% belongs to the top ten. What was sequenced was peripheral blood. These receptors were collected from a man aged 45-65 years who had recovered from COVID-19.

The chain links TRBV6-5 to TRBJ2-7; D gene unclear. In germline, CDR1 is MNHEY, CDR2 SVGAGI. V was trimmed by 7 bases and J by 1 base, leaving 8 bases between them. The CDR3 spans 12 residues. CDR3 in DNA: TGTGCCAGCACGAGATTTTCCTACGAGCAGTACTTC. Translation: CASTRFSYEQYF.

J is TRBJ2-2 and V is TRBV28; 12 bases are shared with TRBD2. CDR1 is MDHEN and CDR2 is SYDVKM in the germline V gene. The V gene end was trimmed by 5 bases and the J gene end by 6 bases; junction bases not matched to a gene: 7. This CDR3 has 16 residues. Here the CDR3 reads CASSPGTSGRAGELFF. The CDR3 DNA reads TGTGCCAGCAGTCCCGGGACTAGCGGGCGCGCCGGGGAGCTGTTTTTT.

The chain carries TRBV7-2 and TRBJ2-5, with D perhaps matching TRBD2 (6 bases). The V end was cut by 0 bases, the J end by 2 bases, with 10 bases between. CDR1 is SGHTA and CDR2 is FQGNSA in the germline V gene. The CDR3 totals 15 residues. The CDR3 DNA reads TGTGCCAGCAGCTTAGCTTTGGCGGGGCAAGAGACCCAGTACTTC. It codes for CASSLALAGQETQYF.

The chain employs TRBV7-2 and TRBJ2-1, with TRBD2 as a possible D gene (6 bases). CDR1 and CDR2 (germline): SGHTA, FQGNSA. The CDR3 spans 15 residues. V gave up 5 bases and J gave up 8 bases, with 19 bases separating them. Written as DNA, the CDR3 is TGTGCCAGCAGCCCCAGGTATAGCGGTTTCCATGAGCAGTTCTTC. As protein: CASSPRYSGFHEQFF.

The CDR3 spells CASSLLGGKGETQYF. The DNA for the CDR3 is TGTGCCAGCAGTTTATTAGGCGGGAAGGGCGAGACCCAGTACTTC. The V gene is TRBV28, the J gene TRBJ2-5, with D tentatively TRBD2 (6 bases). The V gene lost 1 base and the J gene lost 5 bases, with 14 bases spanning the gap. Germline V gene data show CDR1 as MDHEN and CDR2 as SYDVKM. The CDR3 spans 15 residues.